This T cell receptor beta chain stems from a study of blood T cells in healthy people across ages. Study-level results: Estimates drawn from one million T cells were deemed to understate diversity.

Remarks on this clonotype: Its antigen is not identified.

Primers used in a second PCR of about 7 to 12 cycles were a sample-barcoded 5' primer and a J-beta primer mix. Each CDR3 protein gets one entry after TCRdb re-called the 5' RACE reads with MiXCR. The sample carries about 570,000 distinct CDR3 sequences, roughly a quarter recorded once. From germline, CDR1 is ENHRY and CDR2 SYGVKD. This CDR3 spans 14 amino acids. Trimming pared 2 bases from V and 4 bases from J, leaving 12 bases between. Another study also made use of these data, one on T cells of mothers and their children. That study adds: Around 3.2 million TCR beta reads per child versus over 9 million per mother. Mothers and children who were related shared slightly more overlap than unrelated pairs, but not significantly more.

Specimen: blood. This TCR derives from a boy younger than 10 in good health. The chain links TRBV10-3 to TRBJ2-7; D is possibly TRBD2 (5 bases). CDR3 DNA sequence: TGTGCCATCAGTGAGGGTACTAGATTATACGAGCAGTACTTC. It is translated as CAISEGTRLYEQYF.